This T cell receptor beta chain was profiled in a study of response to subunit inactivated influenza vaccine. Study-level points and caveats: The authors proposed limited new T cell recruitment per seasonal influenza vaccination.

CDR3 size: 16 residues. Trimming left V 3 bases short and J 2 bases short, with 15 bases between. Germline-derived CDR1 and CDR2 are SGHTA and FQGNSA. TCRdb recomputed calls from the RT-PCR reads with MiXCR, one row per CDR3 protein. The repertoire includes about 800,000 distinct CDR3 sequences, less than 25% of them detected once, and 9.5% to 13% sits in the top ten. Notes on this clonotype: Its antigen is not identified.

This clonotype originated in a man aged 50 to 59 who received an inactivated influenza vaccine. The specimen was PBMCs from blood, collected more than 4 days after vaccination. The rearrangement uses TRBV7-2 and TRBJ2-3; maybe TRBD2 (7 bases). The CDR3, as DNA: TGTGCCAGCAGCTTTGGGGGGGGGCCCCTCACAGATACGCAGTATTTT. This gives the protein CASSFGGGPLTDTQYF.